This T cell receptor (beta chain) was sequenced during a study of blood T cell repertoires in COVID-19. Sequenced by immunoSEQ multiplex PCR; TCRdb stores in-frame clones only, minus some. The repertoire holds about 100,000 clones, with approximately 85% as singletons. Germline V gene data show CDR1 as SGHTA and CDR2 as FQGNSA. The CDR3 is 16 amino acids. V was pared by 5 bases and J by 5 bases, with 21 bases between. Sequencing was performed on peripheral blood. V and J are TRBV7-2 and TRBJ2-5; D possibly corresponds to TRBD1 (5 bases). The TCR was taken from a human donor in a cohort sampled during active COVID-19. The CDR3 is CASSPSPGQGDETQYF. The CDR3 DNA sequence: TGTGCCAGCAGCCCTAGTCCCGGCCAGGGTGATGAGACCCAGTACTTC.